One and the same sample provided the 30 T cell receptor beta chains below, sequenced in a study of T cell responses to AZD1222 COVID-19 vaccine. Assay used: immunoSEQ multiplex PCR; TCRdb lists only in-frame clones, some missing. The sample lists 150,000 to 200,000 clones; 75% to 90% were seen once. This specimen was peripheral blood, taken on day 0 of AZD1222 vaccination. The receptors here all came from an adult in good health.

The V and J genes are TRBV10-3 and TRBJ1-4; perhaps TRBD1 as D (6 bases). CDR1 and CDR2 from the germline V gene are ENHRY and SYGVKD. This CDR3 spans 16 amino acids. V dropped 3 bases and J dropped 7 bases, with 18 bases sitting between them. In nucleotides, the CDR3 is TGTGCCATCAGTGACCCAGACCAGGGGTCTTCTGAAAAACTGTTTTTT. This gives the protein CAISDPDQGSSEKLFF.

This clone appeared a few times. At one of its ends the junction is not consistent with the germline gene, which may arise from a read error. The rearrangement links TRBV5-1 to TRBJ1-2; TRBD1 matches at 8 bases. The length of the CDR3 is 14 residues. From germline, CDR1 is SGHRS and CDR2 YFSETQ. CDR3 nucleotides: TGCGCCAGCAGGATGCCGGGGACAGGTAATCTTCGTCGGTTC. Residues: CASRMPGTGNLRRF.

This clone came up a few times. The chain joins TRBV28 to TRBJ2-7; TRBD1 aligns across 7 bases. The ends lost 4 bases at V and 1 base at J; junction bases unmatched: 7. Germline assignment: CDR1 MDHEN and CDR2 SYDVKM. The CDR3 extends over 15 amino acids. In nucleotides, the CDR3 is TGTGCCAGCAGTTCACCGGGACAGAATTCCTACGAGCAGTACTTC. Residues: CASSSPGQNSYEQYF.

The chain joins TRBV27 to TRBJ1-2; 9 nucleotides agree with TRBD1. The germline CDR1 and CDR2 sequences are MNHEY and SMNVEV (reference sequence). The CDR3 spans 14 residues. With 6 bases clipped from V and 8 bases from J, the junction kept 10 bases outside the gene matches. The DNA of the CDR3 is TGTGCCAGCAGCGACCTACAGGGGGCGCGCGGCTACACCTTC. Translated, it gives CASSDLQGARGYTF.

The V and J genes are TRBV3-1 (or the pseudogene TRBV3-2) and TRBJ1-1, with D possibly being TRBD1 (6 bases). In germline, CDR1 is LGHDT, CDR2 YNNKEL (reference sequence). The V gene lost 3 bases and the J gene lost 5 bases, with 16 bases spanning the gap. The CDR3 is 15 residues long. The CDR3 DNA reads TGTGCCAGCAGCCAGGATCTATACAGGGAGACTGAAGCTTTCTTT. Amino acids: CASSQDLYRETEAFF.

This rearrangement joins TRBV2 to TRBJ1-3; D not certain. The CDR3 contains 16 residues. The germline gives CDR1 SNHLY, CDR2 FYNNEI. Between the trimmed V and J ends, which lost 3 bases and 1 base, there was a span of 13 bases. The CDR3 reads CASSEGSYFSGNTIYF. The DNA for the CDR3 is TGTGCCAGCAGTGAGGGCAGCTACTTTTCTGGAAACACCATATATTTT.

This chain uses TRBV13 with TRBJ2-3; D is unresolved. V was cut by 0 bases and J by 3 bases, with 1 base left in between. From germline, CDR1 is PRHDT and CDR2 FYEKMQ (reference sequence). The CDR3 consists of 12 residues. In DNA form, the CDR3 reads TGTGCCAGCAGCTTAGGGACAGATACGCAGTATTTT. Protein: CASSLGTDTQYF.

The rearrangement uses TRBV2 and TRBJ2-3; the match to TRBD2 covers 8 bases. CDR3 length: 16 residues. With 3 bases clipped from V and 3 bases from J, the junction kept 8 bases outside the gene matches. CDR1 SNHLY and CDR2 FYNNEI come from the germline V gene. This CDR3 reads CASSDGSGRRTDTQYF. The CDR3 DNA is TGTGCCAGCAGTGACGGGAGCGGGAGACGGACAGATACGCAGTATTTT.

This chain joins TRBV9 and TRBJ1-2, with D uncertain. The V gene lost 0 bases and the J gene lost 7 bases, with 13 bases spanning the gap. This CDR3 contains 14 residues. Germline CDR1 and CDR2: SGDLS and YYNGEE. The CDR3 nucleotides are TGTGCCAGCAGCGTAGATGCGGGTGCAGGTGGCTACACCTTC. It is translated as CASSVDAGAGGYTF.

The rearrangement links TRBV12-3 or TRBV12-4 to TRBJ1-4; tentative D call: TRBD1 (6 bases). V lost 5 bases, J lost 3 bases, and 7 bases lay in between. This CDR3 is built from 13 residues. The CDR3 sequence is CASSQGSNEKLFF. DNA of the CDR3: TGTGCCAGCAGTCAGGGGTCTAATGAAAAACTGTTTTTT.

The V gene is TRBV18, the J gene TRBJ1-5; 8 positions match TRBD1. The CDR3 is 17 amino acids. Germline assignment: CDR1 KGHSH and CDR2 LQKENI. The junction had 7 bases not matched to a gene; V was cut back by 0 bases and J by 3 bases. The CDR3: CASSPPGRGRNNQPQHF. CDR3 nucleotides: TGTGCCAGCTCACCACCGGGCAGGGGGCGAAACAATCAGCCCCAGCATTTT.

V gene TRBV14 combines with J gene TRBJ2-1; 7 bases line up with TRBD2. The J segment lost 7 bases and the V segment lost 1 base, leaving 4 bases of the junction unmatched. Germline CDR1 SGHDN, CDR2 FVKESK. CDR3 length: 14 residues. CDR3 bases: TGTGCCAGCAGCCAAGGAGCGGGACGGAATGAGCAGTTCTTC. Encoded protein: CASSQGAGRNEQFF.

The sample holds a few counts of this clone. CDR3 DNA sequence: TGTGCCAGCAGTTACGTTGGCAGGGACTCCGGTGGCTACACCTTC. It encodes CASSYVGRDSGGYTF. The chain combines TRBV6-2 or TRBV6-3 with TRBJ1-2; D possibly corresponds to TRBD1 (5 bases). V was pared by 2 bases and J by 7 bases, with 17 bases between. The CDR3 consists of 15 residues. Per germline, CDR1 MNHEY and CDR2 SVGEGT.

The chain uses TRBV2 and TRBJ1-1, with a possible D match to TRBD1 (5 bases). Trimming removed 4 bases from V and 1 base from J, with 7 bases in between. CDR3 length: 13 amino acids. Germline V CDR1 and CDR2: SNHLY, FYNNEI. CDR3 sequence: CASSVTGNTEAFF. In nucleotides, the CDR3 is TGTGCCAGCAGTGTCACAGGGAACACTGAAGCTTTCTTT.

The chain uses TRBV5-1 and TRBJ2-1, with unresolved D. CDR3 size: 16 residues. The V gene's germline CDR1 is SGHRS and CDR2 YFSETQ. Trimming left V 0 bases short and J 0 bases short, with 10 bases between. The CDR3, as DNA: TGCGCCAGCAGCTTGGTAGGTCAAAGCTCCTACAATGAGCAGTTCTTC. Protein sequence: CASSLVGQSSYNEQFF.

The chain couples TRBV7-8 to TRBJ1-2; the D is unclear. The germline gives CDR1 SGHVS, CDR2 FQNEAQ. The germline V and J ends were trimmed by 5 bases and 4 bases, with 14 bases remaining between them. The CDR3 consists of 14 residues. DNA of the CDR3: TGTGCCAGCAGCCCGGACTTGCGGGGCTATGGCTACACCTTC. Translated, it gives CASSPDLRGYGYTF.

This chain joins TRBV2 and TRBJ1-5, with D uncertain. CDR1 and CDR2 from the germline V gene are SNHLY and FYNNEI. There are 16 residues in the CDR3. V lost 2 bases and J lost 7, with 18 bases in between. CDR3 protein: CASSEQGSNLYQPQHF. The CDR3 DNA is TGTGCCAGCAGTGAACAAGGGTCAAATTTATACCAGCCCCAGCATTTT.

CDR3 in amino acids: CASSDWGRNQPQHF. CDR3 DNA: TGTGCCAGCAGTGACTGGGGGCGGAATCAGCCCCAGCATTTT. The J gene is TRBJ1-5, the V gene TRBV2; possibly TRBD1 for D (6 bases). V was clipped by 3 bases and J by 4 bases, with 10 bases between them. Germline V gene data show CDR1 as SNHLY and CDR2 as FYNNEI. CDR3 size: 14 residues. The full variable domain, completed using reference TRBV2 and TRBJ1-5, is EPEVTQTPSHQVTQMGQEVILRCVPISNHLYFYWYRQILGQKVEFLVSFYNNEISEKSEIFDDQFSVERPDGSNFTLKIRSTKLEDSAMYFCASSDWGRNQPQHFGDGTRLSIL.

The chain combines TRBV3-1 (or the pseudogene TRBV3-2) with TRBJ2-7, with D unresolved. The length of the CDR3 is 15 residues. The germline CDR1 and CDR2 sequences are LGHDT and YNNKEL (reference sequence). The V end was cut by 1 base, the J end by 0 bases, with 10 bases between. The CDR3 here is CASSQALQSSYEQYF. The CDR3 DNA is TGTGCCAGCAGCCAAGCGCTACAGAGCTCCTACGAGCAGTACTTC.

The chain is built from TRBV19 and TRBJ2-3; possibly TRBD1 for D (6 bases). This CDR3 is built from 13 residues. CDR1 and CDR2 from the germline V gene are LNHDA and SQIVND (reference sequence). Trimming took 10 bases from V and 6 from J, leaving 17 bases between them. CDR3 nucleotide sequence: TGTGCCACCAACCAACAGGGCTTGGATACGCAGTATTTT. It is translated as CATNQQGLDTQYF.

The V and J genes are TRBV14 and TRBJ2-3, with TRBD2 matching over 11 bases. Germline lookup yields CDR1 SGHDN and CDR2 FVKESK. CDR3 length equals 16 residues. J was trimmed by 2 bases and V by 4 bases; bases with no gene match: 5. The CDR3 loop reads CASSRYSGRATDTQYF. CDR3 coding DNA: TGTGCCAGCAGCCGATATAGCGGGAGGGCCACAGATACGCAGTATTTT.

The CDR3 region has the DNA TGTGCCAGCAGATCGGGAGCCGGGGGGGAGCAGTACTTC. Translation gives CASRSGAGGEQYF. The chain carries TRBV28 and TRBJ2-7; 7 bases line up with TRBD2. V gave up 6 bases and J gave up 7 bases; unmatched junction bases: 9. The CDR3 has 13 residues. CDR1 MDHEN and CDR2 SYDVKM come from the germline V gene.

This chain uses TRBV28 with TRBJ2-1, with 9 bases lining up with TRBD2. CDR3 length equals 15 residues. Germline lookup yields CDR1 MDHEN and CDR2 SYDVKM. V shed 6 bases, J shed 8 bases, and the junction held 11 bases outside the gene matches. CDR3 DNA sequence: TGTGCCAGCAGGACGGCGCTAGCGGGACTCGATGAGCAGTTCTTC. It specifies CASRTALAGLDEQFF.

This chain uses TRBV5-1 with TRBJ2-7; unclear D gene. Germline V lookup: CDR1 SGHRS, CDR2 YFSETQ. There are 15 residues in the CDR3. V lost 4 bases and J 2 bases, leaving 16 bases between the germline ends. The CDR3 protein is CASSPFSFTTYEQYF. The CDR3 nucleotides are TGCGCCAGCAGCCCCTTCTCTTTCACCACCTACGAGCAGTACTTC.

The V and J genes are TRBV9 and TRBJ2-1; 11 bases agree with TRBD2. V lost 0 bases and J lost 0; bases outside the gene matches: 8. CDR3 size: 19 residues. The germline V gene encodes CDR1 SGDLS and CDR2 YYNGEE. The CDR3 reads CASSVEPSGRFSSYNEQFF. CDR3 sequence (DNA): TGTGCCAGCAGCGTAGAGCCTAGCGGGAGGTTTAGCTCCTACAATGAGCAGTTCTTC.

This sequence joins TRBV12-3 or TRBV12-4 and TRBJ1-1; D gene unclear. The CDR3 extends over 11 amino acids. V was cut by 6 bases and J by 5 bases, with 7 bases left in between. The CDR3 DNA reads TGTGCCAGCAGAAAGGTGACTGAAGCTTTCTTT. This codes for CASRKVTEAFF.

The chain recombines TRBV3-1 (or the pseudogene TRBV3-2) with TRBJ2-2; TRBD1 matches at 7 bases. CDR1 is LGHDT, CDR2 YNNKEL, per germline (reference sequence). The CDR3 has 15 amino acids. The V segment lost 1 base and the J segment 5 bases; nucleotides outside the gene matches: 4. CDR3: CASSQVDRVTGELFF. CDR3 sequence (DNA): TGTGCCAGCAGCCAAGTAGACAGGGTAACCGGGGAGCTGTTTTTT.

The rearrangement uses TRBV28 and TRBJ2-7, with D perhaps TRBD2 (5 bases). V was pared by 8 bases and J by 1 base, with 15 bases between. This CDR3 has 14 residues. Germline CDR1 MDHEN, CDR2 SYDVKM. CDR3 loop: CASPESGSSYEQYF. The DNA of the CDR3 is TGTGCCAGCCCCGAGAGCGGATCTTCCTACGAGCAGTACTTC.

This chain connects TRBV5-3 to TRBJ1-2; possible D gene TRBD1, 5 bases. TRBV5-3 is assigned to the ORF class and has an uncertain function. The CDR3 spans 15 residues. The ends were cut back, 3 bases at V and 3 bases at J, with 15 bases in the middle. For the CDR3, the DNA is TGTGCCAGAAGCTCGTGGGGTGCGGGGGACTATGGCTACACCTTC. Amino acid sequence: CARSSWGAGDYGYTF.

The chain links TRBV18 to TRBJ2-1; D not certain. The V gene lost 6 bases and the J gene lost 6 bases, with 12 bases spanning the gap. Germline V gives CDR1 KGHSH, CDR2 LQKENI. The CDR3 has 13 amino acids. CDR3 nucleotides: TGTGCCAGCTCGCACTTTAGCAGCAATGAGCAGTTCTTC. Residues: CASSHFSSNEQFF.